A selection of T cell receptor beta chains follows, all from one sample in a study of identical twins. TCRdb reanalysed the 5' RACE reads using MiXCR and keeps one entry per CDR3 protein. The sample includes roughly 630,000 distinct CDR3 sequences, 7% to 7.5% of them seen just once. These data were also reused for a study on yellow fever vaccine responses in identical twins.

Material: PBMCs. These receptor sequences come from a woman aged 18-29 years in good health. The CDR3 runs from the conserved cysteine through the conserved F or W. Each record gives: J gene, V gene, clone size, D gene, CDR3 DNA, CDR3 protein. A D gene is named only where the DNA matches it firmly. Clone size appears in some rows only: once, few, many, or a class for an expanded clone.

j_gene: TRBJ1-1
v_gene: TRBV12-3/TRBV12-4
abundance: many
d_gene: -
CDR3nt: TGTGCCAGCAGTTTAAGGATCGGCAAGGCGAACACTGAAGCTTTCTTT
CDR3aa: CASSLRIGKANTEAFF

j_gene: TRBJ2-3
v_gene: TRBV2
abundance: -
d_gene: -
CDR3nt: TGTGCCAGCAGTGAAACCGGGTACGGCACAGATACGCAGTATTTT
CDR3aa: CASSETGYGTDTQYF

j_gene: TRBJ2-5
v_gene: TRBV5-1
abundance: few
d_gene: TRBD1
CDR3nt: TGCGCCAGCAGCATCTGGACAGGTGGAGAGACCCAGTACTTC
CDR3aa: CASSIWTGGETQYF

j_gene: TRBJ1-3
v_gene: TRBV3-1
abundance: many
d_gene: -
CDR3nt: TGTGCCAGCAGCACCTCCCCCGGGGCTGGAAACACCATATATTTT
CDR3aa: CASSTSPGAGNTIYF

j_gene: TRBJ2-3
v_gene: TRBV10-3
abundance: many
d_gene: TRBD2
CDR3nt: TGTGCCACTGGACTAGCGCCCACAGATACGCAGTATTTT
CDR3aa: CATGLAPTDTQYF

j_gene: TRBJ2-5
v_gene: TRBV2
abundance: few
d_gene: TRBD2
CDR3nt: TGTGCCAGCAGTGGAGGACTAGCGGGAGGCGGCGAGACCCAGTACTTC
CDR3aa: CASSGGLAGGGETQYF

j_gene: TRBJ2-2
v_gene: TRBV29-1
abundance: many
d_gene: -
CDR3nt: TGCAGCGTTGAACTCGGGAGTAACACCGGGGAGCTGTTTTTT
CDR3aa: CSVELGSNTGELFF

j_gene: TRBJ2-7
v_gene: TRBV4-1
abundance: many
d_gene: -
CDR3nt: TGCGCCAGCAGCCAAGATATGGGCGGCACAACCTACGAGCAGTACTTC
CDR3aa: CASSQDMGGTTYEQYF

j_gene: TRBJ2-7
v_gene: TRBV3-1
abundance: few
d_gene: -
CDR3nt: TGTGCCAGCAGCCAAGGGCTCCCGGGAGTGCAGTACTTC
CDR3aa: CASSQGLPGVQYF

j_gene: TRBJ2-4
v_gene: TRBV12-5
abundance: many
d_gene: -
CDR3nt: TGTGCTAGTGCCCCGACCTTAGCCAAAAACATTCAGTACTTC
CDR3aa: CASAPTLAKNIQYF

j_gene: TRBJ1-2
v_gene: TRBV20-1
abundance: -
d_gene: -
CDR3nt: TGCAGTGCTAGCCAGGGGCCTGGCTACACCTTC
CDR3aa: CSASQGPGYTF

j_gene: TRBJ1-1
v_gene: TRBV2
abundance: -
d_gene: -
CDR3nt: TGTGCCAGCACCACGCTAGAGAACACTGAAGCTTTCTTT
CDR3aa: CASTTLENTEAFF

j_gene: TRBJ2-7
v_gene: TRBV20-1
abundance: many
d_gene: -
CDR3nt: TGCAGTGCTAGTCAAGTCTACGAGCAGTACTTC
CDR3aa: CSASQVYEQYF

j_gene: TRBJ2-5
v_gene: TRBV10-2
abundance: many
d_gene: TRBD1
CDR3nt: TGCGCCAGCAGTGAGGGACAGGGGATGCTGGGGACCCAGTACTTC
CDR3aa: CASSEGQGMLGTQYF

j_gene: TRBJ2-7
v_gene: TRBV27
abundance: -
d_gene: TRBD2
CDR3nt: TGTGCAGTCGGGGGGATCGGGGCCTACGAGCAGTACTTC
CDR3aa: CAVGGIGAYEQYF

j_gene: TRBJ1-1
v_gene: TRBV10-3
abundance: -
d_gene: -
CDR3nt: TGTGCCATCACCCCAGGTGACCTAACGAACACTGAAGCTTTCTTT
CDR3aa: CAITPGDLTNTEAFF

j_gene: TRBJ2-5
v_gene: TRBV4-1
abundance: -
d_gene: TRBD2
CDR3nt: TGCGCCAGCAGCCAAGGGACTAGCGGGAGGGCCCTCGAGACCCAGTACTTC
CDR3aa: CASSQGTSGRALETQYF

j_gene: TRBJ2-3
v_gene: TRBV5-1
abundance: -
d_gene: TRBD1
CDR3nt: TGCGCCAGCAGCGGTGGACAGGAGCTGAGCACAGATACGCAGTATTTT
CDR3aa: CASSGGQELSTDTQYF

j_gene: TRBJ2-1
v_gene: TRBV5-1
abundance: many
d_gene: TRBD2
CDR3nt: TGCGCCAGCAGCTTACTAGCGGGGTCGCAGGGGCACAATGAGCAGTTCTTC
CDR3aa: CASSLLAGSQGHNEQFF

j_gene: TRBJ1-2
v_gene: TRBV3-1
abundance: -
d_gene: TRBD1
CDR3nt: TGTGCCAGCAGCCAAGGGGTCGCGACAGGGGAAAACGGCTACACCTTC
CDR3aa: CASSQGVATGENGYTF

j_gene: TRBJ2-3
v_gene: TRBV20-1
abundance: -
d_gene: TRBD2
CDR3nt: TGCAGTGCTAGAGATCTAGGCACTAGCGGGGGGGTGGTGTCGGCAGATACGCAGTATTTT
CDR3aa: CSARDLGTSGGVVSADTQYF

j_gene: TRBJ2-5
v_gene: TRBV7-9
abundance: -
d_gene: -
CDR3nt: TGTGCCAGCAGCTTAGCAACAGTGGAGACCCAGTACTTC
CDR3aa: CASSLATVETQYF

j_gene: TRBJ2-1
v_gene: TRBV3-1
abundance: many
d_gene: TRBD2
CDR3nt: TGTGCCAGCAGCCAAACGGGGGGGAATCACAATGAGCAGTTCTTC
CDR3aa: CASSQTGGNHNEQFF

j_gene: TRBJ2-2
v_gene: TRBV5-1
abundance: -
d_gene: -
CDR3nt: TGCGCCAGCAGTCGGAGGCCCGGCACCGGGGAGCTGTTTTTT
CDR3aa: CASSRRPGTGELFF

j_gene: TRBJ2-1
v_gene: TRBV14
abundance: many
d_gene: -
CDR3nt: TGTGCCAGCAGCCAAGTTGAGTTCGGACTATCCTACAATGAGCAGTTCTTC
CDR3aa: CASSQVEFGLSYNEQFF

j_gene: TRBJ2-1
v_gene: TRBV20-1
abundance: -
d_gene: -
CDR3nt: TGCAGTGGCCACCGGGCCATATACAATGAGCAGTTCTTC
CDR3aa: CSGHRAIYNEQFF